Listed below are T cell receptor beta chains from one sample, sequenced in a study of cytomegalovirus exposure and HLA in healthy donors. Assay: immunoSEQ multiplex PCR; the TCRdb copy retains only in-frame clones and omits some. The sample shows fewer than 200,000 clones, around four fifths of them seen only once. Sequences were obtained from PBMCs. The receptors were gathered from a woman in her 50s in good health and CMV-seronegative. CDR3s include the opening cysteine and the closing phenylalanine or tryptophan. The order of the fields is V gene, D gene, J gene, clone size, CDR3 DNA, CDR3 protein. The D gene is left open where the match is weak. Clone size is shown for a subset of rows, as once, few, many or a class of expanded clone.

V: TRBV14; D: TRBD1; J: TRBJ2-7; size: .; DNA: TGTGCCAGCAGCCATGGACAGGGGAATTACGAGCAGTACTTC; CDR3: CASSHGQGNYEQYF
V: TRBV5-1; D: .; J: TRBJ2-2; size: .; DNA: TGCGCCTCCAGGGGGGTTAGCCTGAACACCGGGGAGCTGTTTTTT; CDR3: CASRGVSLNTGELFF
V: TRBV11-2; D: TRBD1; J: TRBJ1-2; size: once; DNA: TGTGCCAGCAGCATCGACAGGGTCCGGGGGATTAGCTACACCTTC; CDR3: CASSIDRVRGISYTF
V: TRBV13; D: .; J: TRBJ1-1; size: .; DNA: TGTGCCAGCAGTCGATCACAGGGTCTCACTGAAGCTTTCTTT; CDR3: CASSRSQGLTEAFF
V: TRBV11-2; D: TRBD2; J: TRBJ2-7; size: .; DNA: TGTGCCAGCAGCTTTGGAGCGGGGGGGTTCTACGAGCAGTACTTC; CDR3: CASSFGAGGFYEQYF
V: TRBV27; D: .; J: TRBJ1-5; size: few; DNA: TGTGCCAGCAGTTTAATAGCGGGTCTGCCCCAGCATTTT; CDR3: CASSLIAGLPQHF
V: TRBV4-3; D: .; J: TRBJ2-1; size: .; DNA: TGCGCCAGCAGCCAAGCTTTAGCGTCAGCGCCCTACAATGAGCAGTTCTTC; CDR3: CASSQALASAPYNEQFF
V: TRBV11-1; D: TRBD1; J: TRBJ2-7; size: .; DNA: TGTGCCAGCAGCTTTCCGGACAGGGGCTCCTACGAGCAGTACTTC; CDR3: CASSFPDRGSYEQYF
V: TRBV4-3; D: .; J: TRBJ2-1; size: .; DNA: TGCGCCAGCAGCCAAGTTCGGGGTGAGCAGTTCTTC; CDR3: CASSQVRGEQFF
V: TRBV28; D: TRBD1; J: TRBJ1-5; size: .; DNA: TGTGCCAGCAGGACTAGTCGGGGACAGGTAGGATTTCAGCCCCAGCATTTT; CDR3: CASRTSRGQVGFQPQHF
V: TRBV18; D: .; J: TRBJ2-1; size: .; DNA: TGTGCCAGCTCACAGGCCAGGGGATACAATGAGCAGTTCTTC; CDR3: CASSQARGYNEQFF
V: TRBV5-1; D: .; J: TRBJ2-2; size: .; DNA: TGCGCCAGCACAGACAGTCTCCTTACCGGGGAGCTGTTTTTT; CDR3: CASTDSLLTGELFF
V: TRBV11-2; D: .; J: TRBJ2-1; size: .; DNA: TGTGCCAGCAGCTTGGACTTCGGTAATGAGCAGTTCTTC; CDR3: CASSLDFGNEQFF
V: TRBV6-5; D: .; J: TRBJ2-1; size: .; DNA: TGTGCCAGCACCCTCTACGATGAGCAGTTCTTC; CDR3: CASTLYDEQFF
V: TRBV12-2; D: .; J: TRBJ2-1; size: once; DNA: TGTGCAAGTCGCTTAGCTGAGCGGGAGGTCGAGTACAATGAGCAGTTCTTC; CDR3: CASRLAEREVEYNEQFF
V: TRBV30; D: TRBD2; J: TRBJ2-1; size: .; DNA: TGTGCCTGGAGTAGACTAGCGGGAGACAATGAGCAGTTCTTC; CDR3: CAWSRLAGDNEQFF
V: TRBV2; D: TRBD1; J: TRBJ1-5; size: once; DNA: TGTGCCAGCAGTATCCGGGACAGGGATGGGGTGAATCAGCCCCAGCATTTT; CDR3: CASSIRDRDGVNQPQHF
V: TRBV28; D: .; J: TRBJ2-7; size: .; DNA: TGTGCCAGCAGTTCCGCAGAAAACTACGAGCAGTACTTC; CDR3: CASSSAENYEQYF